The sequence of this T cell receptor (beta chain) was determined in a study of CD8 T cells in ankylosing spondylitis. Study-wide points: Reportedly, matched ankylosing spondylitis synovial fluid was significantly enriched for disease-linked clones. CD8+ cells made up the disease-linked clones, which were relatively rare in peripheral blood.

This clonotype was seen ten or more times. Its target is unknown. A single record per CDR3 protein comes from TCRdb applying MiXCR to the 5' RACE reads. The data hold under 250,000 distinct CDR3 sequences, with over 9.5% observed a single time. Germline V gene sequence: CDR1 SGHRS, CDR2 YFSETQ. V was shortened by 0 bases and J by 8 bases, with 6 bases between the two germline ends. The CDR3 consists of 11 residues. The rearrangement uses TRBV5-1 and TRBJ2-7; D not certain. The sequence was obtained from a male donor with ankylosing spondylitis or in good health (not recorded which). Sequencing was done on a sample of blood, either unsorted or a sorted T cell fraction (not recorded which). The CDR3 protein is CASSLGDKQYF. CDR3 nucleotides: TGCGCCAGCAGCTTGGGAGACAAGCAGTACTTC. Full variable domain (remainder filled in from reference TRBV5-1 and TRBJ2-7): KAGVTQTPRYLIKTRGQQVTLSCSPISGHRSVSWYQQTPGQGLQFLFEYFSETQRNKGNFPGRFSGRQFSNSRSEMNVSTLELGDSALYLCASSLGDKQYFGPGTRLTVT.